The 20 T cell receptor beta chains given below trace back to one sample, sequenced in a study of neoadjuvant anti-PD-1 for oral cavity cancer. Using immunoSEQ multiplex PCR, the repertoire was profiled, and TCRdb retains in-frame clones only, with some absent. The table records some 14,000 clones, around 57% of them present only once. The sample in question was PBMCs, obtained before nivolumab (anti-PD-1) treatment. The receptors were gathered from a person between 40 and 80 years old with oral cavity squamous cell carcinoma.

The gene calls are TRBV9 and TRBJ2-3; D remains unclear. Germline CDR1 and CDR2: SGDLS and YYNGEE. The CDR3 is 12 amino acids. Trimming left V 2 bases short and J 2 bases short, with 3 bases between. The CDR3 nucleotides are TGTGCCAGCAGCGTCCTCACAGATACGCAGTATTTT. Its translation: CASSVLTDTQYF.

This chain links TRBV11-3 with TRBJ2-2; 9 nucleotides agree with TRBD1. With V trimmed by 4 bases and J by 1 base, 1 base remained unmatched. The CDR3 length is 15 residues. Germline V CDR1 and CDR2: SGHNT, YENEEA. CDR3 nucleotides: TGTGCCAGCAGCTCGGGACAGGGGAACACCGGGGAGCTGTTTTTT. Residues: CASSSGQGNTGELFF.

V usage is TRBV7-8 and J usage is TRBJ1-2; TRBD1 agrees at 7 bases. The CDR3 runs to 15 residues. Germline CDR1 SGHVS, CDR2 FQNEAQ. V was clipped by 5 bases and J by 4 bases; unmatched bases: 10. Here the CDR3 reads CASSAAGGGIYGYTF. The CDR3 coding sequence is TGTGCCAGCAGCGCAGCAGGGGGGGGAATCTATGGCTACACCTTC. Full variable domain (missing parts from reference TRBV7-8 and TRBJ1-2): GAGVSQSPRYKVAKRGQDVALRCDPISGHVSLFWYQQALGQGPEFLTYFQNEAQLDKSGLPSDRFFAERPEGSVSTLKIQRTQQEDSAVYLCASSAAGGGIYGYTFGSGTRLTVV.

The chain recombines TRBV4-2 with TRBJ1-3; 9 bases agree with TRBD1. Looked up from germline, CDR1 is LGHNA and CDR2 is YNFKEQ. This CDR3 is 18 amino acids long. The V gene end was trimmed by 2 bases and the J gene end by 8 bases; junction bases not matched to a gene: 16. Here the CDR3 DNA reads TGTGCCAGCAGCCAACTCAATAGGGGACAGGGTCAGCGAGACACCATATATTTT. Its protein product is CASSQLNRGQGQRDTIYF.

The CDR3 coding sequence is TGTGCCAGCAGCTTTAAGGGGAAGGGTGAAAAACTGTTTTTT. Translating it yields CASSFKGKGEKLFF. This chain uses TRBV5-8 with TRBJ1-4; tentative D call: TRBD1 (5 bases). CDR1 is SGHTS and CDR2 is YDEGEE in the germline V gene. There are 14 residues in the CDR3. V lost 2 bases and J lost 7, with 12 bases in between.

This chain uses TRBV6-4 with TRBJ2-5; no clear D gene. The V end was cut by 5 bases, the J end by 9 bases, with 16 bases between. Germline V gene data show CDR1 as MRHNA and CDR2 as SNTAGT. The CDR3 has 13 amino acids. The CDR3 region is CASSSLAESPQYF. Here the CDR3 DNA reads TGTGCCAGCAGTTCCCTCGCGGAGAGCCCCCAGTACTTC.

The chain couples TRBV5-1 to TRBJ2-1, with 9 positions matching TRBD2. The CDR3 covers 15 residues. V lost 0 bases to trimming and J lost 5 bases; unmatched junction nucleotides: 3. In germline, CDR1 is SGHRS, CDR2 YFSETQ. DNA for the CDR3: TGCGCCAGCAGCTTGGAGCGGGGGGCCCACAATGAGCAGTTCTTC. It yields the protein CASSLERGAHNEQFF.

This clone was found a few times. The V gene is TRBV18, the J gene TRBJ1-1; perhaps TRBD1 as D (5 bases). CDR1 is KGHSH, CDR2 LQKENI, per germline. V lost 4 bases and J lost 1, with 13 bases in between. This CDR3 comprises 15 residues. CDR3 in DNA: TGTGCCAGCTCACACCGACAGAAGGAGAACACTGAAGCTTTCTTT. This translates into CASSHRQKENTEAFF. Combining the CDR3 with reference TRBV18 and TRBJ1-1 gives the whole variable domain NAGVMQNPRHLVRRRGQEARLRCSPMKGHSHVYWYRQLPEEGLKFMVYLQKENIIDESGMPKERFSAEFPKEGPSILRIQQVVRGDSAAYFCASSHRQKENTEAFFGQGTRLTVV.

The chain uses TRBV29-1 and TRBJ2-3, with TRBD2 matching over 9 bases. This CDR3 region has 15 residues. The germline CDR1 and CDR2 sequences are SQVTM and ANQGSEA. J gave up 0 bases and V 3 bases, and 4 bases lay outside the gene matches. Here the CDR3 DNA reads TGCAGCGTTGATAGCGGGGGCCTTAGCACAGATACGCAGTATTTT. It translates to CSVDSGGLSTDTQYF.

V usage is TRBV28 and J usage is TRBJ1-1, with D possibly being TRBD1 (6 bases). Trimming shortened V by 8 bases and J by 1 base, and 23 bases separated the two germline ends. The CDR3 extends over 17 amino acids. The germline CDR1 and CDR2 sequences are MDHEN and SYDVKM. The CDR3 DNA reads TGTGCCAGCTACCCCGTTACAGGGTCGTCTCAGAACACTGAAGCTTTCTTT. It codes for CASYPVTGSSQNTEAFF.

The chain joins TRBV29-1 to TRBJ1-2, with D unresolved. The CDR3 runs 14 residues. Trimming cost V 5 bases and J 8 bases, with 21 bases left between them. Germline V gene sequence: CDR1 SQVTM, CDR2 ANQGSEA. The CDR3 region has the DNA TGCAGCGTTAGGCAGGAAAATAGTCTGCGAGGCTACACCTTC. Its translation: CSVRQENSLRGYTF.

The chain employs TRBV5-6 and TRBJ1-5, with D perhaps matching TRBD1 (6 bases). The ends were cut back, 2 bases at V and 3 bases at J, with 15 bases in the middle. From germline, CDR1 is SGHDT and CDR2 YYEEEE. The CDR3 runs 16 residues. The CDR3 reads CASSLRTAGDNQPQHF. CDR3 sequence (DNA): TGTGCCAGCAGCTTAAGAACGGCAGGGGACAATCAGCCCCAGCATTTT.

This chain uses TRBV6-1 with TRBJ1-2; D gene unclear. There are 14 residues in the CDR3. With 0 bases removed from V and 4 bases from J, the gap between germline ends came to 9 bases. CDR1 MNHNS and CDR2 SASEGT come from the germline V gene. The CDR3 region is CASSEAADGYGYTF. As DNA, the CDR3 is TGTGCCAGCAGTGAAGCAGCCGACGGCTATGGCTACACCTTC.

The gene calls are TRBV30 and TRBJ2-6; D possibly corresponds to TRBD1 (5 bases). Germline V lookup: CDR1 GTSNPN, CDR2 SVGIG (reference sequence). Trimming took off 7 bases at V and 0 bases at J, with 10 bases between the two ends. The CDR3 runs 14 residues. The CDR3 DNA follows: TGTGCCTTTGAACAGGACTCTGGGGCCAACGTCCTGACTTTC. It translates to CAFEQDSGANVLTF.

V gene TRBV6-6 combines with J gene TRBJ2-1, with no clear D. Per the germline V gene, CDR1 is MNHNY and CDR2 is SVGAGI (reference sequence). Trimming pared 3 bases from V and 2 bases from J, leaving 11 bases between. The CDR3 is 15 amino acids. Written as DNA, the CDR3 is TGTGCCAGCAGTTATCACGAAATAACCTACAATGAGCAGTTCTTC. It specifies CASSYHEITYNEQFF.

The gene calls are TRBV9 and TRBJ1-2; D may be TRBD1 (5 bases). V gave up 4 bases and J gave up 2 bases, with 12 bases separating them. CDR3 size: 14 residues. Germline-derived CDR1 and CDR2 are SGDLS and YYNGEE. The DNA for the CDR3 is TGTGCCAGCAGCAACCCAAGGGGAAACTATGGCTACACCTTC. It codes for CASSNPRGNYGYTF.

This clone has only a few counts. CDR3 in amino acids: CSGSTGIGGYTF. The CDR3 DNA reads as TGCAGCGGATCCACCGGGATCGGCGGCTACACCTTC. The chain is built from TRBV29-1 and TRBJ1-2, with unresolved D. CDR1 and CDR2 (germline): SQVTM, ANQGSEA. The CDR3 has 12 residues. V gave up 7 bases and J gave up 8 bases, with 17 bases separating them. Together with reference TRBV29-1 and TRBJ1-2, the CDR3 gives the full variable domain: SAVISQKPSRDICQRGTSLTIQCQVDSQVTMMFWYRQQPGQSLTLIATANQGSEATYESGFVIDKFPISRPNLTFSTLTVSNMSPEDSSIYLCSGSTGIGGYTFGSGTRLTVV.

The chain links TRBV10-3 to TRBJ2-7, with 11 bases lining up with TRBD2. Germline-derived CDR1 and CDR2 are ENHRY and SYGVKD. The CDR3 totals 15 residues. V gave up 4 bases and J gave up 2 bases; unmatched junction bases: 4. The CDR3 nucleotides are TGTGCCATCAGTGCGGGTAGCGGGGGGGCCTACGAGCAGTACTTC. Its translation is CAISAGSGGAYEQYF.

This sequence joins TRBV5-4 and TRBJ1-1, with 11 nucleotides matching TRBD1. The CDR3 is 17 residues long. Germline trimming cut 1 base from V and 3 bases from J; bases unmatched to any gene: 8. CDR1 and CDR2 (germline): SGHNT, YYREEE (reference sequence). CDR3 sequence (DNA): TGTGCCAGCAGCTTGAGGACAGGGGGCGCACGGGACACTGAAGCTTTCTTT. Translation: CASSLRTGGARDTEAFF.

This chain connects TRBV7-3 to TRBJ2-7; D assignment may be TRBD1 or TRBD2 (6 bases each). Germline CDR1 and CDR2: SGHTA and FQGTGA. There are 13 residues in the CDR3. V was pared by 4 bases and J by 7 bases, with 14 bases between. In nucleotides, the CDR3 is TGTGCCAGCAGCTCCGAAGGGGGGAGGGAGCAGTACTTC. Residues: CASSSEGGREQYF.